One T cell receptor (beta chain) is described in this entry. Its antigen is unidentified. This entry comes from a study of response to subunit inactivated influenza vaccine. Study outcomes and limitations: With each seasonal influenza vaccination, the authors suggested, few new T cells are recruited.

TCRdb recomputed calls from the RT-PCR reads with MiXCR, one row per CDR3 protein. The sample contains 630,000 or so distinct CDR3 sequences, 15% to 19% of which appear only once. Germline CDR1 and CDR2: SEHNR and FQNEAQ (reference sequence). With 1 base removed from V and 4 bases from J, the gap between germline ends came to 11 bases. CDR3 size: 14 residues. This sample comprised PBMCs from blood, obtained less than 13 days after vaccination. V is TRBV7-9 and J is TRBJ2-7; D not certain. The receptor's source is a man between 50 and 59 years old who received an inactivated influenza vaccine. CDR3 nucleotide sequence: TGTGCCAGCAGCTTAGGGCCCCAAAAGTACGAGCAGTACTTC. This translates into CASSLGPQKYEQYF.